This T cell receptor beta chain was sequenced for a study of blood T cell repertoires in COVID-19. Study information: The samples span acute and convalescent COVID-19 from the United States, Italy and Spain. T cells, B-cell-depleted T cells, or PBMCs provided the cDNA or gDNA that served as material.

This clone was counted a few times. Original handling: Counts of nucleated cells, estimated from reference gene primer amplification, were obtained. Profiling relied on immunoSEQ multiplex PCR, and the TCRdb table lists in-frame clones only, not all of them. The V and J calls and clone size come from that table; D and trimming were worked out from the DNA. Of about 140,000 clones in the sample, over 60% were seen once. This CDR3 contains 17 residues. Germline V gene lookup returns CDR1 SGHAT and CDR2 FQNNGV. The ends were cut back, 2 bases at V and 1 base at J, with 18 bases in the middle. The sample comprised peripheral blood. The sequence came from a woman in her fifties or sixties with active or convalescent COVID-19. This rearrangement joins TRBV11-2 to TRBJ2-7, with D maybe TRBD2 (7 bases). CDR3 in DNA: TGTGCCAGCAGCTTATTGTCCGGGAGGAGGGGGTCCTACGAGCAGTACTTC. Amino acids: CASSLLSGRRGSYEQYF.